A selection of T cell receptor beta chains follows, all from one sample in a study of blood T cell repertoires in COVID-19. Sequencing used immunoSEQ multiplex PCR; TCRdb keeps in-frame clones, though not all of them. The repertoire holds under 350,000 clones, with 80% to 90% as singletons. The specimen sequenced was PBMCs or T cells enriched from blood (not recorded which). These receptors were obtained from a woman in her thirties or forties with acute COVID-19. The CDR3 runs from the conserved cysteine through the conserved F or W. D genes are given only for firm matches. Clone size is not always given. Where it is, it says once, few, many or a class for expanded clones.

d_gene	abundance	v_gene	j_gene	CDR3aa	CDR3nt
TRBD1	-	TRBV7-6	TRBJ2-1	CASSHNQGAIYNEQFF	TGTGCCAGCAGCCATAATCAGGGGGCTATCTACAATGAGCAGTTCTTC
TRBD1	-	TRBV28	TRBJ2-7	CATSLTGSSYEQYF	TGTGCCACCTCGCTGACAGGGAGTTCCTACGAGCAGTACTTC
-	-	TRBV7-2	TRBJ2-3	CASSLRGRDTDTQYF	TGTGCCAGCAGCTTAAGGGGGCGGGACACAGATACGCAGTATTTT
-	-	TRBV6-1	TRBJ2-6	CASSVEGFSGANVLTF	TGTGCCAGCAGTGTGGAGGGCTTCTCTGGGGCCAACGTCCTGACTTTC
-	once	TRBV28	TRBJ1-2	CASSPPGLGFYGYTF	TGTGCCAGCAGTCCTCCGGGACTGGGATTCTATGGCTACACCTTC
-	-	TRBV18	TRBJ1-5	CASSHYRTDSNQPQHF	TGTGCCAGCTCACACTACAGGACAGACAGCAATCAGCCCCAGCATTTT
TRBD1	-	TRBV2	TRBJ2-7	CASSFDRGLEQYF	TGTGCCAGCAGTTTCGACAGGGGGCTGGAGCAGTACTTC
-	-	TRBV3-1/TRBV3-2	TRBJ2-7	CASSRARGPYEQYF	TGTGCCAGCAGCCGCGCCCGGGGTCCCTACGAGCAGTACTTC
-	-	TRBV18	TRBJ1-4	CASSLGVNEKLFF	TGTGCCAGCTCCCTCGGGGTTAATGAAAAACTGTTTTTT
TRBD2	-	TRBV29-1	TRBJ2-7	CSVDGGGRNEQYF	TGCAGCGTTGATGGCGGGGGGCGAAACGAGCAGTACTTC
-	-	TRBV3-1/TRBV3-2	TRBJ1-2	CASSQEEGREDF	TGTGCCAGCAGCCAAGAGGAAGGGCGGGAAGACTTC
TRBD2	-	TRBV5-1	TRBJ2-1	CASTRLAGGNEQFF	TGCGCCAGCACCCGACTAGCGGGCGGCAATGAGCAGTTCTTC
-	once	TRBV11-3	TRBJ2-7	CASSPGTDHEQYF	TGTGCCAGCAGCCCTGGGACTGATCACGAGCAGTACTTC
TRBD2	-	TRBV9	TRBJ2-1	CASSVTGGPMNEQFF	TGTGCCAGCAGCGTGACGGGGGGGCCGATGAATGAGCAGTTCTTC
TRBD1	few	TRBV6-2/TRBV6-3	TRBJ1-1	CASSLNRGRGNTEAFF	TGTGCCAGCAGCCTAAACAGGGGGCGCGGGAACACTGAAGCTTTCTTT
-	-	TRBV9	TRBJ1-1	CASSVAQGGEAFF	TGTGCCAGCAGCGTAGCACAGGGCGGTGAAGCTTTCTTT
TRBD1	-	TRBV13	TRBJ1-1	CASSSDGTGGTEAFF	TGTGCCAGCAGCTCTGACGGAACAGGGGGGACTGAAGCTTTCTTT
-	-	TRBV30	TRBJ1-1	CAWSPREGGSSFGTEAFF	TGTGCCTGGAGTCCCCGGGAAGGGGGTTCCAGTTTCGGCACTGAAGCTTTCTTT
TRBD2	-	TRBV27	TRBJ2-1	CASSQRTSGGNNEQFF	TGTGCCAGCAGCCAGAGGACTAGCGGGGGGAACAATGAGCAGTTCTTC
TRBD1	-	TRBV5-1	TRBJ2-1	CASRRTKDRVGDEQFF	TGCGCCAGCAGACGTACTAAGGACAGGGTCGGGGATGAGCAGTTCTTC
TRBD1	-	TRBV6-2/TRBV6-3	TRBJ1-2	CASSTPGQINYGYTF	TGTGCCAGCAGTACTCCGGGACAGATTAACTATGGCTACACCTTC
TRBD2	once	TRBV7-9	TRBJ2-3	CASSPKRLADTDTQYF	TGTGCCAGCAGCCCAAAAAGACTAGCGGACACAGATACGCAGTATTTT
TRBD2	-	TRBV27	TRBJ2-1	CASSRGRLAGGASLNEQFF	TGTGCCAGCAGTCGGGGGCGACTAGCGGGAGGCGCTTCCCTCAATGAGCAGTTCTTC
-	-	TRBV2	TRBJ2-7	CASSLEIYEQYF	TGTGCCAGCAGCCTAGAAATCTACGAGCAGTACTTC
-	-	TRBV5-1	TRBJ2-2	CASSRGVTGELFF	TGCGCCAGCAGCCGCGGAGTTACCGGGGAGCTGTTTTTT
TRBD2	-	TRBV24-1	TRBJ2-1	CATTAGTSGTNEQFF	TGTGCCACCACTGCCGGGACTAGCGGGACCAATGAGCAGTTCTTC
-	-	TRBV7-2	TRBJ2-7	CASSLGGTGIYEQYF	TGTGCCAGCAGCTTAGGGGGGACTGGCATCTACGAGCAGTACTTC
-	-	TRBV27	TRBJ2-1	CASSGWGLFNEQFF	TGTGCCAGCAGTGGGTGGGGCCTATTCAATGAGCAGTTCTTC
TRBD1	-	TRBV23-1	TRBJ1-1	CASSQNPDRGRLNTEAFF	TGCGCCAGCAGTCAAAACCCTGACAGGGGCCGCCTGAACACTGAAGCTTTCTTT